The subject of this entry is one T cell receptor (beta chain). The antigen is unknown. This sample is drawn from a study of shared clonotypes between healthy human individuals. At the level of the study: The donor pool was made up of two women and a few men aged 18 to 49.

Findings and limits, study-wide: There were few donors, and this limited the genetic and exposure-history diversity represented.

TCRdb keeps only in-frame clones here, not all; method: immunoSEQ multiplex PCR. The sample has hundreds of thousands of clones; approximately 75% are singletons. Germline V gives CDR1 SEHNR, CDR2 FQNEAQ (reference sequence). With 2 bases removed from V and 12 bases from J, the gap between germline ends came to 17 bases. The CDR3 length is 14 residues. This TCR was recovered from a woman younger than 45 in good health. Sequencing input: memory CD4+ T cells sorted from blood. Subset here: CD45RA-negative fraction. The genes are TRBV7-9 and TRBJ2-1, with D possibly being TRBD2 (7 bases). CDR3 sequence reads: CASSLTAGAAGQFF. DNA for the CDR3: TGTGCCAGCAGCTTAACTGCGGGGGCGGCTGGGCAGTTCTTC.